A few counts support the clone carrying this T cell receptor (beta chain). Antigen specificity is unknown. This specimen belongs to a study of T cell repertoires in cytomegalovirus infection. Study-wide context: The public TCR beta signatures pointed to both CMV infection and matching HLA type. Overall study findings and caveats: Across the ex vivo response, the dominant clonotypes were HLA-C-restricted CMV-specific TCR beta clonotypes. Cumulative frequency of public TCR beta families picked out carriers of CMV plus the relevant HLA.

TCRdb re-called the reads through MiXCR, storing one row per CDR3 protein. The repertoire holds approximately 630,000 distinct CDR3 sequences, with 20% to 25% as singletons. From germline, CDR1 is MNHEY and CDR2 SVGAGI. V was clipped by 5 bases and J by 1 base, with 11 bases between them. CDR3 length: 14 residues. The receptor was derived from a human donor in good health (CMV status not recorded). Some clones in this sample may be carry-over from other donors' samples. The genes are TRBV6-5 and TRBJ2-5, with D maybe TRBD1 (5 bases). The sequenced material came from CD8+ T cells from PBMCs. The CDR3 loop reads CASSAHRSQETQYF. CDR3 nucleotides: TGTGCCAGCAGTGCCCACAGGAGCCAAGAGACCCAGTACTTC.